This entry describes one T cell receptor beta chain. Its antigen is currently unknown. The data stem from a study of T cell responses to AZD1222 COVID-19 vaccine. Libraries were prepared by immunoSEQ multiplex PCR; TCRdb keeps only in-frame clonotypes and omits some of them. The sample lists 130,000 to 150,000 clones; about 87% were seen once. Points from the study as a whole: Among vaccine-associated CD4 TCRs, coverage spanned spike, with dominance at 160-218 and 743-854.

The length of the CDR3 is 14 residues. V was clipped by 6 bases and J by 6 bases; unmatched bases: 9. Per the germline V gene, CDR1 is MDHEN and CDR2 is SYDVKM. The source of this sequence is an adult in good health. J is TRBJ1-1 and V is TRBV28; the match to TRBD1 covers 8 bases. The sequenced sample was peripheral blood, obtained on day 0 of AZD1222 vaccination. DNA of the CDR3: TGTGCCAGCAGAAGTACAGGGGGAACGCCTGAAGCTTTCTTT. Protein sequence: CASRSTGGTPEAFF.